What follows are 5 T cell receptor beta chains derived from one specimen sequenced in a study of cytomegalovirus exposure and HLA in healthy donors. The PCR had 60 Vbeta and 13 Jbeta primers. Libraries were prepared by immunoSEQ multiplex PCR; TCRdb keeps only in-frame clonotypes and omits some of them. The sample has 60,000 to 90,000 clones; 80% to 90% are singletons. Sequencing was performed on PBMCs. The receptors derive from a man between 70 and 80 years old in good health and CMV-seropositive.

The chain has TRBV6-1 and TRBJ2-5; the D gene is possibly TRBD1 (5 bases). The CDR3 loop spans 14 amino acids. Germline values: CDR1 MNHNS, CDR2 SASEGT. The V and J ends lost 5 bases and 0 bases respectively, with 10 bases between them. The CDR3 nucleotides are TGTGCCAGCAGTAATACAGGCTACCAAGAGACCCAGTACTTC. It yields the protein CASSNTGYQETQYF.

This clone has a single count. The chain employs TRBV19 and TRBJ2-2; 7 bases match TRBD1. This CDR3 has 14 amino acids. Unmatched junction bases numbered 6, after V lost 6 bases and J lost 5 bases. Germline CDR1 is LNHDA and CDR2 is SQIVND (reference sequence). CDR3 DNA: TGTGCCAGTAGCTCGGGACAGCAAACCGGGGAGCTGTTTTTT. This codes for CASSSGQQTGELFF.

As regards this clone: An end of the junction does not agree with germline; a read error may underlie this. The rearrangement joins TRBV29-1 to TRBJ2-7, with 12 bases matching TRBD1. The CDR3 contains 11 residues. Per the germline V gene, CDR1 is SQVTM and CDR2 is ANQGSEA. For the CDR3, the DNA is TGCAGCGTTGAAGATAGGGGACAGGGGGCCTTC. Translation gives CSVEDRGQGAF.

The chain combines TRBV29-1 with TRBJ2-1; 7 bases match TRBD1. This CDR3 contains 15 residues. Germline V CDR1 and CDR2: SQVTM, ANQGSEA. Trimming took 2 bases from V and 7 from J; bases not matched to a gene: 11. The CDR3: CSVERTRDRGNEQFF. CDR3 DNA sequence: TGCAGCGTTGAACGGACCCGGGACAGAGGTAATGAGCAGTTCTTC.

In nucleotides, the CDR3 is TGTGCCAGCAGCTCTGTCGGCAGGGGTGAGCAGTTCTTC. Protein sequence: CASSSVGRGEQFF. The chain employs TRBV7-3 and TRBJ2-1; maybe TRBD1 (6 bases). V dropped 4 bases and J dropped 9 bases, with 13 bases sitting between them. The CDR3 has 13 residues. Looked up from germline, CDR1 is SGHTA and CDR2 is FQGTGA.